Shown below are 10 T cell receptor beta chains from a single sample sequenced in a study of blood T cell repertoires in COVID-19. This table comes from immunoSEQ multiplex PCR, and its TCRdb copy is limited to in-frame clones, with some not included. The table records about 98,000 clones, around 80% of them present only once. The sequencing sample was made of peripheral blood. These receptors were collected from a man between 60 and 75 years old with acute or convalescent COVID-19.

J is TRBJ2-1 and V is TRBV6-5, with 10 bases aligning to TRBD1. CDR3 length: 15 amino acids. Losses at the gene ends were 6 bases for V and 8 bases for J; bases not matched to a gene: 10. Looked up from germline, CDR1 is MNHEY and CDR2 is SVGAGI. CDR3 residues: CASSYQTGGLYEQFF. For the CDR3, the DNA is TGTGCCAGCAGCTACCAGACAGGGGGCTTATATGAGCAGTTCTTC.

This clone was detected a few times. The chain joins TRBV5-3 to TRBJ1-6, with 11 bases identical to TRBD1. TRBV5-3 is known as an ORF, though its function is uncertain. The V gene end was trimmed by 1 base and the J gene end by 4 bases; junction bases not matched to a gene: 4. This CDR3 region has 17 residues. This chain's CDR3 is CARSLKGQGEYNSPLHF. The CDR3 DNA reads as TGTGCCAGAAGCTTGAAGGGACAGGGGGAGTATAATTCACCCCTCCACTTT.

The chain is built from TRBV7-9 and TRBJ1-1; 8 bases line up with TRBD1. The J segment lost 0 bases and the V segment lost 4 bases, leaving 1 base of the junction unmatched. CDR1 is SEHNR, CDR2 FQNEAQ, per germline (reference sequence). The CDR3 runs to 14 residues. CDR3 coding DNA: TGTGCCAGCAGCTGGACAGGGATGAACACTGAAGCTTTCTTT. It is translated as CASSWTGMNTEAFF.

This chain connects TRBV28 to TRBJ1-1; tentative D call: TRBD1 (6 bases). This CDR3 has 16 residues. V was pared by 5 bases and J by 1 base, with 17 bases between. Germline values: CDR1 MDHEN, CDR2 SYDVKM. This CDR3 reads CASSPGTREGNTEAFF. CDR3 sequence (DNA): TGTGCCAGCAGTCCCGGGACACGGGAAGGGAACACTGAAGCTTTCTTT.

This clone appeared once. The J gene is TRBJ2-5, the V gene TRBV3-1 (or the pseudogene TRBV3-2); D is unresolved. Trimming left V 1 base short and J 2 bases short, with 8 bases between. This CDR3 comprises 14 residues. Germline CDR1 and CDR2: LGHDT and YNNKEL (reference sequence). The CDR3 sequence: CASSQGLPQETQYF. CDR3 coding DNA: TGTGCCAGCAGCCAAGGTCTTCCTCAAGAGACCCAGTACTTC.

V usage is TRBV4-1 and J usage is TRBJ1-1; no firm D call. Germline lookup yields CDR1 MGHRA and CDR2 YSYEKL. The germline V and J ends were trimmed by 2 bases and 3 bases, with 13 bases remaining between them. The CDR3 runs 15 residues. The CDR3: CASSQLEKSYTEAFF. The CDR3 DNA sequence: TGCGCCAGCAGCCAACTAGAAAAGAGCTACACTGAAGCTTTCTTT.

V usage is TRBV5-4 and J usage is TRBJ2-5; D is possibly TRBD2 (6 bases). V dropped 4 bases and J dropped 6 bases, with 19 bases sitting between them. The germline gives CDR1 SGHNT, CDR2 YYREEE (reference sequence). CDR3 length: 15 residues. The CDR3 nucleotides read TGTGCCAGCAGCCTCGGCGGTGCGGAGGGTCAGACCCAGTACTTC. Residues: CASSLGGAEGQTQYF.

This clone was seen a single time. This chain connects TRBV2 to TRBJ1-1, with D maybe TRBD1 (6 bases). In germline, CDR1 is SNHLY, CDR2 FYNNEI. V was cut by 8 bases and J by 0 bases, with 13 bases left in between. This CDR3 spans 14 amino acids. DNA for the CDR3: TGTGCCAGCTCTAAGGGGGTTATGAACACTGAAGCTTTCTTT. Translation gives CASSKGVMNTEAFF.

The V gene is TRBV15, the J gene TRBJ1-5; D gene ambiguous. CDR3 length equals 15 residues. Germline CDR1 reads LNHNV; CDR2 reads YYDKDF (reference sequence). The V gene lost 0 bases and the J gene lost 4 bases, with 10 bases spanning the gap. CDR3 residues: CATSRDRGRNQPQHF. The DNA for the CDR3 is TGTGCCACCAGCAGAGATCGGGGAAGGAATCAGCCCCAGCATTTT. The full variable domain, completed using reference TRBV15 and TRBJ1-5, is DAMVIQNPRYQVTQFGKPVTLSCSQTLNHNVMYWYQQKSSQAPKLLFHYYDKDFNNEADTPDNFQSRRPNTSFCFLDIRSPGLGDTAMYLCATSRDRGRNQPQHFGDGTRLSIL.

V usage is TRBV5-1 and J usage is TRBJ2-1, with 8 bases aligning to TRBD2. Per germline, CDR1 SGHRS and CDR2 YFSETQ. V lost 4 bases to trimming and J lost 0 bases; unmatched junction nucleotides: 6. The CDR3 totals 16 residues. The CDR3, as DNA: TGCGCCAGCAGCCGGACTAGCTCGGACTCCTACAATGAGCAGTTCTTC. Protein product: CASSRTSSDSYNEQFF. The entire variable domain, with the rest obtained from reference TRBV5-1 and TRBJ2-1, is as follows: KAGVTQTPRYLIKTRGQQVTLSCSPISGHRSVSWYQQTPGQGLQFLFEYFSETQRNKGNFPGRFSGRQFSNSRSEMNVSTLELGDSALYLCASSRTSSDSYNEQFFGPGTRLTVL.